Listed below are T cell receptor beta chains from one sample, sequenced in a study of T-cell memory formation after mild COVID-19. TCRdb used MiXCR to reprocess the 5' RACE reads, holding one entry per CDR3 protein. The sample consists of some 120,000 distinct CDR3 sequences, about 6.5% of them appearing once. Material: PBMCs or a T cell subset sorted from them (not recorded which). The receptors come from an adult woman who had mild COVID-19 (a few samples of this study predate the infection). Cell type and time point are not known. Both conserved end residues are part of each CDR3.

v_call	j_call	cdr3_aa
TRBV18	TRBJ1-5	CASSRVGIQAASPQHF
TRBV12-3/TRBV12-4	TRBJ2-7	CASGSNYEQYF
TRBV6-1	TRBJ2-6	CASSETTPKHISGANVLTF
TRBV6-5	TRBJ1-3	CASSYSYHRGSSGNTIYF
TRBV25-1	TRBJ1-5	CASSVSVNSNQPQHF
TRBV20-1	TRBJ2-7	CSARDQGRSYEQYF
TRBV19	TRBJ1-5	CATSRGARSGNQPQHF
TRBV20-1	TRBJ2-3	CSATDHGGTTDTQYF
TRBV12-3/TRBV12-4	TRBJ2-7	CASRFGGQQYF
TRBV2	TRBJ2-7	CASSEMGAGSGGTKTYEQYF
TRBV7-9	TRBJ2-5	CASSPTGGGETQYF
TRBV4-3	TRBJ1-2	CASSPQWAGNYGYTF
TRBV7-8	TRBJ2-7	CASSARGVDEQYF
TRBV7-6	TRBJ1-2	CASSLAGGLGYTF
TRBV5-1	TRBJ1-1	CASSWGRRNTEAFF
TRBV7-2	TRBJ2-5	CASSPEGGGRTSETQYF
TRBV12-3/TRBV12-4	TRBJ2-2	CASRGGGRTGELFF
TRBV6-2/TRBV6-3	TRBJ2-2	CASREITGTSNTGELFF
TRBV11-3	TRBJ2-1	CASSLDRLGLRDAEQFF
TRBV20-1	TRBJ2-5	CSARVSGRNRETQYF
TRBV7-6	TRBJ2-5	CASSLGSGSQETQYF
TRBV12-3/TRBV12-4	TRBJ2-5	CASSGGRTSGTQYF